These 16 T cell receptor beta chains originate from one sample sequenced in a study of blood T cell repertoires in COVID-19. Only in-frame clones appear in the TCRdb table, and some are missing; sequencing was by immunoSEQ multiplex PCR. The sample shows approximately 48,000 clones, approximately 85% of them seen only once. Input material: peripheral blood. These receptors came from a man aged 60-69 years with acute or convalescent COVID-19.

This sequence joins TRBV11-2 and TRBJ2-7; maybe TRBD2 (5 bases). The germline gives CDR1 SGHAT, CDR2 FQNNGV. The V end lost 6 bases, the J end lost 0 bases, and 12 bases lay between the germline ends. There are 14 residues in the CDR3. The CDR3 sequence: CASRNLRGSYEQYF. CDR3 nucleotide sequence: TGTGCCAGCAGAAACCTCCGGGGCTCCTACGAGCAGTACTTC.

The gene calls are TRBV6-4 and TRBJ1-5; 8 bases are shared with TRBD1. Germline CDR1 is MRHNA and CDR2 is SNTAGT. The trim removed 2 bases at V and 3 bases at J, leaving 18 bases unmatched. This CDR3 comprises 20 residues. The chain's CDR3 is CASSDPLGRDRGHVNQPQHF. The CDR3 region has the DNA TGTGCCAGCAGTGACCCCCTAGGTCGAGACAGGGGTCATGTCAATCAGCCCCAGCATTTT.

This sequence joins TRBV28 and TRBJ1-2; D might be TRBD1 (5 bases). The length of the CDR3 is 13 residues. V was trimmed by 6 bases and J by 4 bases, leaving 12 bases between them. CDR1 and CDR2 from the germline V gene are MDHEN and SYDVKM. CDR3 residues: CASRYTGFYGYTF. CDR3 coding DNA: TGTGCCAGCAGGTATACAGGATTCTATGGCTACACCTTC.

The J gene is TRBJ1-2, the V gene TRBV7-9; weak D call: TRBD1 (5 bases). The CDR3 covers 14 residues. CDR1 and CDR2 (germline): SEHNR, FQNEAQ (reference sequence). V lost 5 bases and J lost 11, with 21 bases in between. CDR3 nucleotide sequence: TGTGCCAGCAGCCGGGGAGGGACCGACTCAATTTACACCTTC. Protein product: CASSRGGTDSIYTF.

The chain links TRBV3-1 (or the pseudogene TRBV3-2) to TRBJ1-2; weak D call: TRBD1 (5 bases). Germline V gives CDR1 LGHDT, CDR2 YNNKEL (reference sequence). This CDR3 has 14 residues. Trimming removed 0 bases from V and 4 bases from J, with 9 bases in between. The CDR3, as DNA: TGTGCCAGCAGCCAAGATGGGGCTCGCTATGGCTACACCTTC. Translating it yields CASSQDGARYGYTF.

This clone was seen more than once but under ten times. The chain has TRBV5-5 and TRBJ2-2; D might be TRBD2 (5 bases). This CDR3 has 16 amino acids. CDR1 is SGHKS, CDR2 YYEKEE, per germline (reference sequence). Trimming left V 2 bases short and J 1 base short, with 12 bases between. The CDR3 protein is CASSFFSGMNTGELFF. The CDR3 DNA reads TGTGCCAGCAGCTTTTTTTCCGGGATGAACACCGGGGAGCTGTTTTTT.

By frequency in the sample, this clone is medium-sized. The chain has TRBV7-6 and TRBJ1-4; TRBD1 agrees at 8 bases. CDR1 and CDR2 from the germline V gene are SGHVS and FNYEAQ. The trim removed 4 bases at V and 8 bases at J, leaving 12 bases unmatched. This CDR3 comprises 16 residues. The CDR3 loop is CASSSGQGVVGEKLFF. DNA of the CDR3: TGTGCCAGCAGCTCAGGACAGGGAGTGGTAGGGGAAAAACTGTTTTTT.

Only one count was recorded for this clone. This chain uses TRBV4-2 with TRBJ2-7; a weak D match, TRBD2 (5 bases). V gave up 8 bases and J gave up 0 bases, with 17 bases separating them. Germline V gives CDR1 LGHNA, CDR2 YNFKEQ. This CDR3 spans 15 amino acids. The CDR3: CASSSLSGSSYEQYF. The CDR3 bases are TGTGCCAGCTCCTCCCTGTCGGGGAGCTCCTACGAGCAGTACTTC.

The chain uses TRBV11-3 and TRBJ2-1; D unclear. Trimming cost V 0 bases and J 1 base, with 10 bases left between them. The CDR3 contains 16 residues. Germline V lookup: CDR1 SGHNT, CDR2 YENEEA. The CDR3, as DNA: TGTGCCAGCAGCTTAGAATGGTCACAGTCCTACAATGAGCAGTTCTTC. Translated: CASSLEWSQSYNEQFF.

V is TRBV5-1 and J is TRBJ2-7; D is unresolved. CDR1 is SGHRS and CDR2 is YFSETQ in the germline V gene. This CDR3 comprises 12 residues. V was clipped by 3 bases and J by 3 bases, with 7 bases between them. CDR3 amino acids: CASSYSIYEQYF. The CDR3, as DNA: TGCGCCAGCAGCTACAGTATCTACGAGCAGTACTTC. Full variable domain (remainder filled in from reference TRBV5-1 and TRBJ2-7): KAGVTQTPRYLIKTRGQQVTLSCSPISGHRSVSWYQQTPGQGLQFLFEYFSETQRNKGNFPGRFSGRQFSNSRSEMNVSTLELGDSALYLCASSYSIYEQYFGPGTRLTVT.

V and J are TRBV5-1 and TRBJ1-4, with no clear D. V gave up 0 bases and J gave up 6 bases, with 6 bases separating them. The CDR3 is 13 residues long. Germline CDR1 reads SGHRS; CDR2 reads YFSETQ. The CDR3 reads CASSLVGDEKLFF. The CDR3 DNA sequence: TGCGCCAGCAGCTTGGTCGGGGATGAAAAACTGTTTTTT.

The chain recombines TRBV21-1 with TRBJ2-7; the table calls TRBD1, which could not be checked here. TRBV21-1 is annotated as a pseudogene. This CDR3 region has 15 residues. The CDR3 nucleotides are TGTGCCAGCAGCAAAGTAGAACAGGGAACCTACGAGCAGTACTTC. It translates to CASSKVEQGTYEQYF.

This clone was picked up a small number of times. The V and J genes are TRBV7-6 and TRBJ2-3; 7 bases line up with TRBD2. Germline CDR1 and CDR2: SGHVS and FNYEAQ. J was trimmed by 0 bases and V by 1 base; bases with no gene match: 7. CDR3 length: 17 amino acids. CDR3 nucleotides: TGTGCCAGCAGCTTAGAGGGACTAAGCGATAGCACAGATACGCAGTATTTT. Translated, it gives CASSLEGLSDSTDTQYF.

V usage is TRBV12-3 or TRBV12-4 and J usage is TRBJ2-1, with D perhaps TRBD2 (6 bases). The V end lost 4 bases, the J end lost 10 bases, and 11 bases lay between the germline ends. The CDR3 has 12 residues. CDR3 protein: CASSSLAGEQFF. CDR3 nucleotides: TGTGCCAGCAGTTCTCTGGCGGGAGAGCAGTTCTTC.

The chain combines TRBV28 with TRBJ2-1; 10 bases fit TRBD2. V lost 7 bases, J lost 9 bases, and 9 bases stayed unmatched. Germline CDR1 is MDHEN and CDR2 is SYDVKM. The CDR3 spans 14 residues. The CDR3 sequence is CASKLAGSSGEQFF. The DNA for the CDR3 is TGTGCCAGCAAACTAGCGGGAAGCTCCGGTGAGCAGTTCTTC. Looking up the rest from reference TRBV28 and TRBJ2-1 gives the full variable domain: DVKVTQSSRYLVKRTGEKVFLECVQDMDHENMFWYRQDPGLGLRLIYFSYDVKMKEKGDIPEGYSVSREKKERFSLILESASTNQTSMYLCASKLAGSSGEQFFGPGTRLTVL.

The sample holds one count of this clone. The CDR3 loop reads CSVEAGRGFYEQYF. CDR3 nucleotides: TGCAGCGTTGAAGCCGGCAGGGGTTTTTACGAGCAGTACTTC. The rearrangement uses TRBV29-1 and TRBJ2-7; maybe TRBD1 (6 bases). The CDR3 is 14 residues long. Germline loops: CDR1 SQVTM, CDR2 ANQGSEA. V lost 1 base to trimming and J lost 4 bases, with 14 bases between them.